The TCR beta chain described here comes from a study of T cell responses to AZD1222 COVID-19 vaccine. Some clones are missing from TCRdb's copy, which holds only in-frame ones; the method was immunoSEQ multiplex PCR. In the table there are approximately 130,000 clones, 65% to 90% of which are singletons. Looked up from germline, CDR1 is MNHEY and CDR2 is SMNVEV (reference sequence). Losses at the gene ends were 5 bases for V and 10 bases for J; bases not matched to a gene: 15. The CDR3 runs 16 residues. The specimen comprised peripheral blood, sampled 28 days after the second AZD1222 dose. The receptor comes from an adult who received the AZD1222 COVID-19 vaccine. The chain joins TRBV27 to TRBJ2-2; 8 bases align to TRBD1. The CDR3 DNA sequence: TGTGCCAGCAGTCCGACGGTGGCAGGGGGCCTTAAGGAGCTGTTTTTT. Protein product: CASSPTVAGGLKELFF.